This T cell receptor beta chain was captured by sequencing in a study of CD4 T cells in relation to SARS-CoV-2 and coronaviruses listed by TCRdb under 2021. A note on the overall study: In the ViraFEST assay, PBMCs were cultured with antigen for about 9 days, after which TCR beta CDR3s were sequenced to identify clonal expansions specific to the antigen. HLA restriction was mapped for shared crossreactive spike epitopes using patient-derived lymphoblastoid cell lines. Memory CD4+ T cell crossreactivity between SARS-CoV-2 and common cold coronavirus spike proteins was assessed at the TCR clonotype level in the study. Expansion assays from other donors in the study were sequenced with a different, Illumina-based TCR-beta assay. An HIV-1 Nef peptide pool or a culture without peptide was used as the negative reference condition. The Adaptive Biotechnologies TCR-sequencing kit was used for samples from a few pre-COVID donors and for the naive versus memory experiments, whereas the other data were Illumina-based. The full study reports these points: Since the crossreactivity analysis centred on spike protein, crossreactivity against other viral proteins was not assessed. Pre-pandemic and post-infection samples were not both contributed by any donor, so tracing of the source of pre-existing responses was limited. The study was constrained by small numbers of patients and of tested TCRs. Crossreactive clones showed significantly weaker SARS-CoV-2-driven expansion than monoreactive clones, consistent with antigenic imprinting. Approximately 60% of donors had memory CD4+ clonotypes that crossrecognized SARS-CoV-2 and at least one common cold coronavirus spike.

Including the terminal cysteine and phenylalanine, the CDR3 comprises 15 residues. Only the CDR3 portion is preserved as DNA: 45 bases, with reading frame beginning at the first base. Libraries were constructed by the immunoSEQ multiplex PCR assay. The authors processed their data as follows. During preprocessing, nonproductive sequences were removed, along with CDR3s that did not begin with C, did not end with F or W, or were shorter than 7 amino acids. Antigen-specific clonotypes were called with the MANAFEST web app, based on expansion relative to reference and other culture wells. A clone was considered positive if the clone showed significant expansion compared with the reference culture in 2 of 3 replicate wells at an FDR below 0.05. To be called positive, a clone also had to show significant expansion compared with every other tandem well and an odds ratio greater than 5. Pairwise Levenshtein distance, computed with the stringdist R package after three terminal residues were trimmed from each end, was used as the measure of CDR3 homology. Not all clones reach the TCRdb copy of this immuneACCESS table, which keeps in-frame sequences only. Checked studies attribute under half of the gap to unresolved V genes and leave the rest unexplained. From that table come the V and J calls and clone size; the DNA was used to work out D and trimming. Across this sample there are roughly 20,000 clones, with over 65% seen only once. The top ten clones comprise 30% of the sample.

CD4+ T cells from unexposed donors were collected before the COVID-19 pandemic (2011-2018). After around 10 days of culture, CD4+ T cells were isolated with the EasySep CD4+ T cell isolation kit. Unexposed donor CD4+ T cells were tested for reactivity to SARS-CoV-2 S and N and four common cold coronavirus spike pools, as cell number allowed. About 1.8 million PBMCs per well were cultured in IMDM with about 4.9% human AB serum and approximately 10 IU/ml IL-2. Half of the culture medium was replaced with fresh IL-2-containing medium on days 3 and 7. Triplicate replicate wells were generally used for each peptide culture condition. Leukapheresis product for the unexposed donors was purchased commercially. PBMCs were isolated from leukapheresis product or whole blood by Ficoll-Paque PLUS gradient centrifugation. The PBMCs went either fresh into the expansion assay or into cryopreservation at -140 degrees C. The QIAamp Micro DNA Kit was used to extract genomic DNA from the CD4+ T cells.

Turning to this clone: Its binding antigen is unknown. No base qualities exist here, and no much larger clone lies one base off it.

The sample taken for sequencing was CD4+ T cells from PBMCs, cultured in vitro. The V and J genes are TRBV21-1 and TRBJ2-1. TRBV21-1 is a recognized pseudogene. The clonotype originates from a human donor in good health. Here is the DNA: TGTGCCAGCAGAGAACCCCATTCCCTCTACAATGAGCAGTTCTTC. Translated, this is CASREPHSLYNEQFF.